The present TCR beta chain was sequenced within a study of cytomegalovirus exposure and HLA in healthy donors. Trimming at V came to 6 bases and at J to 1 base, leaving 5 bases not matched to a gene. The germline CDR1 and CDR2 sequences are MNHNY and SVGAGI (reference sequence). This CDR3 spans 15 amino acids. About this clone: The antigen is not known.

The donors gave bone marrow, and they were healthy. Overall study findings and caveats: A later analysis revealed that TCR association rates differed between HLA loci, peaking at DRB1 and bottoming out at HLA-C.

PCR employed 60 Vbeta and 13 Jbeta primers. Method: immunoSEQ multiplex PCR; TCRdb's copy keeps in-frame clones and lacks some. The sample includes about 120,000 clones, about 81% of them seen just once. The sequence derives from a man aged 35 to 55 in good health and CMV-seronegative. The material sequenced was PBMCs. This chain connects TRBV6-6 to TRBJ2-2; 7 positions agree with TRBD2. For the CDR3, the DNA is TGTGCCAGCAGCACCATAGCGGGGAACACCGGGGAGCTGTTTTTT. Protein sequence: CASSTIAGNTGELFF.